Shown below are 26 T cell receptor beta chains from a single sample sequenced in a study of CD8 T cells in Susac syndrome (dated by TCRdb to 2018 to 2020). Library preparation employed the immunoSEQ multiplex PCR assay. RNA was extracted with the RNeasy kit and roughly 0.45 to 1 ug was reverse transcribed using random hexamers. The raw public data were reprocessed by TCRdb itself: fastp quality trimming at Q25, MiXCR clonotype calling, in-frame beta chains only. Each record represents a unique CDR3 protein, reported with the most common genes and DNA among its rows. The sample records about 130,000 distinct CDR3 sequences, around 91% of which are singletons. Around 0.24% of the sample rests with the top ten. The sequenced sample was CD8+ T cells from PBMCs. These receptors were obtained from a human donor with multiple sclerosis.

This chain links TRBV4-1 with TRBJ1-1, with TRBD1 as a possible D gene (6 bases). CDR3 length: 14 amino acids. Deletions cut 5 bases from V and 3 bases from J, with 13 bases between. Per the germline V gene, CDR1 is MGHRA and CDR2 is YSYEKL. The CDR3 DNA is TGCGCCAGCAGCTCACTACAGGGCTACACTGAAGCTTTCTTT. The encoded protein is CASSSLQGYTEAFF.

This chain connects TRBV5-6 to TRBJ2-7; no reliable D call. CDR3 size: 14 residues. The germline V and J ends were trimmed by 4 bases and 2 bases, with 13 bases remaining between them. Germline CDR1 is SGHDT and CDR2 is YYEEEE. The CDR3 is CASSPPSAAYEQYF. CDR3 coding DNA: TGTGCCAGCAGCCCCCCCAGCGCCGCCTACGAGCAGTACTTC.

The chain uses TRBV5-5 and TRBJ2-5; 8 bases line up with TRBD1. The length of the CDR3 is 14 residues. Trimming took 3 bases from V and 5 from J; bases not matched to a gene: 6. In germline, CDR1 is SGHKS, CDR2 YYEKEE (reference sequence). CDR3 coding DNA: TGTGCCAGCAGCTGGGCGACAGGGGTGGAGACCCAGTACTTC. Its translation: CASSWATGVETQYF.

This sequence joins TRBV6-6 and TRBJ2-7; possibly TRBD1 for D (6 bases). V dropped 2 bases and J dropped 3 bases, with 17 bases sitting between them. The germline CDR1 and CDR2 sequences are MNHNY and SVGAGI (reference sequence). The CDR3 runs 16 residues. Here the CDR3 DNA reads TGTGCCAGCAGTTACGAACAGGGAGTCCAACTCTACGAGCAGTACTTC. This gives the protein CASSYEQGVQLYEQYF.

This clonotype was observed a few times. The rearrangement joins TRBV28 to TRBJ2-7; D is unclear. CDR1 and CDR2 (germline): MDHEN, SYDVKM. This CDR3 is built from 13 residues. Deletions cut 3 bases from V and 2 bases from J, with 8 bases between. Written as DNA, the CDR3 is TGTGCCAGCAGTTTTGGGCAGACCTACGAGCAGTACTTC. Amino acid sequence: CASSFGQTYEQYF.

This chain joins TRBV19 and TRBJ1-1; the match to TRBD1 covers 7 bases. The V and J ends lost 10 bases and 2 bases, in that order; junction bases with no gene match: 7. The CDR3 is made up of 13 amino acids. Germline V lookup: CDR1 LNHDA, CDR2 SQIVND (reference sequence). The CDR3 DNA follows: TGTGCCATCAAGGAGGGGGCCAACACTGAAGCTTTCTTT. This codes for CAIKEGANTEAFF.

The chain is built from TRBV7-9 and TRBJ2-7, with 7 bases aligning to TRBD2. The germline V gene has CDR1 SEHNR and CDR2 FQNEAQ (reference sequence). CDR3 length: 14 residues. Unmatched junction bases numbered 6, after V lost 4 bases and J lost 3 bases. The CDR3 DNA sequence: TGTGCCAGCAGCTCTTTTCTAGCGGACTACGAGCAGTACTTC. Translating it yields CASSSFLADYEQYF.

The rearrangement uses TRBV4-3 and TRBJ2-1; 9 nucleotides match TRBD2. The CDR3 length is 15 residues. The germline V gene encodes CDR1 LGHNA and CDR2 YSLEER. With V trimmed by 3 bases and J by 4 bases, 4 bases remained unmatched. CDR3 in DNA: TGCGCCAGCAGCCAGGCTAGCGGGATATACAATGAGCAGTTCTTC. This translates into CASSQASGIYNEQFF.

This sequence joins TRBV24-1 and TRBJ2-3, with 7 positions matching TRBD2. The germline V gene encodes CDR1 KGHDR and CDR2 SFDVKD. The trim removed 1 base at V and 6 bases at J, leaving 6 bases unmatched. The CDR3 totals 15 residues. The CDR3 loop reads CATSDLWEGADTQYF. CDR3 DNA: TGTGCCACCAGTGATTTATGGGAGGGAGCGGATACGCAGTATTTT.

The chain has TRBV7-9 and TRBJ1-2; D gene unclear. The V gene lost 4 bases and the J gene lost 2 bases, with 11 bases spanning the gap. This CDR3 comprises 14 residues. Looked up from germline, CDR1 is SEHNR and CDR2 is FQNEAQ (reference sequence). CDR3 region: CASSSLAGNYGYTF. The CDR3 DNA follows: TGTGCCAGCAGCTCCCTCGCTGGCAACTATGGCTACACCTTC.

The chain is built from TRBV20-1 and TRBJ2-5, with D uncertain. There are 14 residues in the CDR3. CDR1 and CDR2 (germline): DFQATT, SNEGSKA (reference sequence). Trimming took 0 bases from V and 2 from J, leaving 10 bases between them. This chain's CDR3 is CSARDGSIQETQYF. The CDR3 DNA sequence: TGCAGTGCTAGAGATGGCAGCATACAAGAGACCCAGTACTTC.

The CDR3, as DNA: TGTGCCCGCGGGGGTGGAGGGGCCTACGAGCAGTACTTC. Translated, it gives CARGGGGAYEQYF. The chain is built from TRBV2 and TRBJ2-7; 7 bases fit TRBD2. Per the germline V gene, CDR1 is SNHLY and CDR2 is FYNNEI. CDR3 length equals 13 residues. With 11 bases clipped from V and 2 bases from J, the junction kept 9 bases outside the gene matches.

The chain has TRBV5-4 and TRBJ2-2; no clear D. This CDR3 region has 12 residues. Per germline, CDR1 SGHNT and CDR2 YYREEE (reference sequence). Trimming took off 9 bases at V and 1 base at J, with 7 bases between the two ends. Here the CDR3 reads CAIYGNTGELFF. CDR3 in DNA: TGTGCCATCTATGGGAACACCGGGGAGCTGTTTTTT.

The chain combines TRBV5-6 with TRBJ2-7; 11 bases map to TRBD2. The CDR3 covers 17 residues. The V segment lost 2 bases and the J segment 3 bases; nucleotides outside the gene matches: 10. The germline CDR1 and CDR2 sequences are SGHDT and YYEEEE. The chain's CDR3 is CASSLGASGRMIYEQYF. The CDR3 bases are TGTGCCAGCAGCTTAGGAGCTAGCGGGAGGATGATCTACGAGCAGTACTTC.

The genes are TRBV29-1 and TRBJ2-2; no clear D gene. Germline CDR1 is SQVTM and CDR2 is ANQGSEA. The CDR3 contains 12 residues. Trimming took off 5 bases at V and 7 bases at J, with 11 bases between the two ends. CDR3 protein: CSVKMYGGELFF. In nucleotides, the CDR3 is TGCAGCGTTAAGATGTACGGCGGGGAGCTGTTTTTT.

V and J are TRBV27 and TRBJ1-2, with 9 bases matching TRBD1. V lost 6 bases to trimming and J lost 4 bases; unmatched junction nucleotides: 6. The CDR3 extends over 14 amino acids. Germline-derived CDR1 and CDR2 are MNHEY and SMNVEV (reference sequence). This chain's CDR3 is CASSEQGAPYGYTF. CDR3 DNA: TGTGCCAGCAGCGAACAGGGGGCGCCCTATGGCTACACCTTC.

In regard to this clonotype: The CDR3 does not end in the conserved phenylalanine or tryptophan, so this is likely a read error. This rearrangement joins TRBV7-2 to TRBJ2-7, with 7 nucleotides matching TRBD2. The germline CDR1 and CDR2 sequences are SGHTA and FQGNSA. V lost 6 bases and J lost 1; bases outside the gene matches: 6. The CDR3 contains 14 residues. CDR3 sequence reads: CASRDDGRSYEQYL. The CDR3 DNA reads as TGTGCCAGCAGGGACGACGGGAGGTCCTACGAGCAGTACCTC.

The chain combines TRBV4-1 with TRBJ1-1, with D unresolved. CDR3 length equals 11 residues. CDR1 and CDR2 (germline): MGHRA, YSYEKL. Deletions cut 0 bases from V and 11 bases from J, with 7 bases between. CDR3 DNA sequence: TGCGCCAGCAGCCAAGAAAGCAAGGCTTTCTTT. It translates to CASSQESKAFF.

V is TRBV6-5 and J is TRBJ2-5; D remains ambiguous. From germline, CDR1 is MNHEY and CDR2 SVGAGI. CDR3 length equals 14 residues. V lost 2 bases and J 3 bases, leaving 10 bases between the germline ends. The CDR3 sequence: CASSYGGVEETQYF. The CDR3 DNA reads TGTGCCAGCAGTTACGGTGGGGTCGAAGAGACCCAGTACTTC.

The V call is TRBV15, the J call TRBJ1-5; 10 bases are shared with TRBD1. V shed 4 bases and J 4 bases; nucleotides not matched to a gene: 10. This CDR3 region has 17 residues. The germline CDR1 and CDR2 sequences are LNHNV and YYDKDF (reference sequence). CDR3 residues: CATSTGQGEMLNQPQHF. The CDR3 DNA is TGTGCCACCAGCACAGGACAGGGGGAAATGTTGAATCAGCCCCAGCATTTT.

This rearrangement joins TRBV28 to TRBJ2-5; TRBD1 aligns across 7 bases. V dropped 9 bases and J dropped 7; count of bases not matched to a gene: 20. The CDR3 length is 16 residues. Germline V CDR1 and CDR2: MDHEN, SYDVKM. Here the CDR3 reads CASKNSDRALDGTQYF. CDR3 coding DNA: TGTGCCAGTAAAAACTCAGACAGGGCCCTAGACGGGACCCAGTACTTC.

The chain joins TRBV12-3 or TRBV12-4 to TRBJ2-3, with a weak D call TRBD2 (5 bases). V lost 10 bases and J 2 bases, leaving 16 bases between the germline ends. The CDR3 consists of 14 residues. This CDR3 is CAIAISGNTDTQYF. Here the CDR3 DNA reads TGTGCCATCGCTATAAGCGGCAACACAGATACGCAGTATTTT.

The rearrangement joins TRBV4-1 to TRBJ2-7; unclear D gene. V gave up 1 base and J gave up 1 base, with 11 bases separating them. Germline CDR1 reads MGHRA; CDR2 reads YSYEKL. CDR3 length equals 15 residues. CDR3 DNA sequence: TGCGCCAGCAGCCAAGTCTCTACGGGTTCCTACGAGCAGTACTTC. This encodes CASSQVSTGSYEQYF.

The chain employs TRBV19 and TRBJ1-2; no reliable D call. The V end was cut by 5 bases, the J end by 6 bases, with 10 bases between. Germline V gene data show CDR1 as LNHDA and CDR2 as SQIVND (reference sequence). CDR3 size: 12 residues. CDR3 region: CASSWVTHGYTF. The CDR3 nucleotides are TGTGCCAGTAGTTGGGTTACACATGGCTACACCTTC.

V usage is TRBV6-5 and J usage is TRBJ1-4; the D gene is possibly TRBD1 (5 bases). Per germline, CDR1 MNHEY and CDR2 SVGAGI. CDR3 length equals 15 residues. Trimming left V 2 bases short and J 0 bases short, with 7 bases between. The CDR3 DNA is TGTGCCAGCAGTTACGGGGCAGCAACTAATGAAAAACTGTTTTTT. Its protein is CASSYGAATNEKLFF.

The chain is built from TRBV4-3 and TRBJ1-1, with 9 bases lining up with TRBD1. The germline CDR1 and CDR2 sequences are LGHNA and YSLEER. Germline trimming cut 5 bases from V and 8 bases from J; bases unmatched to any gene: 6. The CDR3 extends over 13 amino acids. CDR3 region: CASSAGQGSEAFF. CDR3 in DNA: TGCGCCAGCAGCGCGGGACAGGGCTCCGAAGCTTTCTTT.